A single sample gave rise to the 21 T cell receptor beta chains below, sequenced in a study of identical twins. TCRdb itself ran the 5' RACE reads through MiXCR, one entry per CDR3 protein. Counted here are under 1 million distinct CDR3 sequences, more than 9% occurring once; the ten biggest clones make up around 1.5%. The sample was also linked to a second study, of yellow fever vaccine responses in identical twins.

The source material was PBMCs. The receptors here all came from a woman aged 18-35 years in good health.

This clonotype was seen only a few times. This sequence joins TRBV4-1 and TRBJ2-1; D call uncertain. V lost 1 base, J lost 5 bases, and 6 bases lay in between. Germline assignment: CDR1 MGHRA and CDR2 YSYEKL. CDR3 length: 13 amino acids. CDR3 sequence: CASSQGIHNEQFF. The CDR3 bases are TGCGCCAGCAGCCAAGGGATCCACAATGAGCAGTTCTTC.

This clonotype was picked up a small number of times. The chain uses TRBV7-3 and TRBJ2-3; 11 bases fit TRBD2. Germline CDR1 and CDR2: SGHTA and FQGTGA. Trimming at V came to 8 bases and at J to 2 bases, leaving 9 bases not matched to a gene. The CDR3 runs to 16 residues. The CDR3 DNA reads TGTGCCAGCTCGTGGGGACTAGCGGCCCCCACAGATACGCAGTATTTT. Its translation is CASSWGLAAPTDTQYF.

This chain connects TRBV10-1 to TRBJ2-2, with TRBD2 as a possible D gene (6 bases). The CDR3 spans 14 residues. Germline V gene data show CDR1 as WNHNN and CDR2 as SYGVQD (reference sequence). V was trimmed by 4 bases and J by 5 bases, leaving 11 bases between them. The chain's CDR3 is CASSAAGRTGELFF. CDR3 nucleotide sequence: TGCGCCAGCAGTGCTGCCGGGAGAACCGGGGAGCTGTTTTTT.

This clonotype was seen a handful of times. V and J are TRBV14 and TRBJ2-2; D not resolved. The CDR3 is 14 amino acids. CDR1 is SGHDN and CDR2 is FVKESK in the germline V gene. V gave up 0 bases and J gave up 4 bases, with 6 bases separating them. The CDR3 sequence: CASSQEAATGELFF. CDR3 bases: TGTGCCAGCAGCCAAGAGGCAGCCACCGGGGAGCTGTTTTTT.

This chain links TRBV3-1 with TRBJ2-3; no reliable D call. The CDR3 is 14 amino acids. Trimming removed 4 bases from V and 4 bases from J, with 12 bases in between. CDR1 and CDR2 (germline): LGHDT, YNNKEL (reference sequence). CDR3 nucleotides: TGTGCCAGCAGCCCCCTAGTCCCGCCAGATACGCAGTATTTT. Protein sequence: CASSPLVPPDTQYF.

In its sample, this clonotype was seen many times. This chain uses TRBV6-5 with TRBJ1-3, with TRBD1 identical over 10 bases. Germline values: CDR1 MNHEY, CDR2 SVGAGI. V shed 2 bases and J 7 bases; nucleotides not matched to a gene: 2. The CDR3 length is 14 residues. The CDR3 region is CASSYRTGGNTIYF. The CDR3 coding sequence is TGTGCCAGCAGTTACCGGACAGGGGGGAACACCATATATTTT.

Ten or more counts support this clonotype. This sequence joins TRBV15 and TRBJ2-2; 13 bases match TRBD2. Germline CDR1 reads LNHNV; CDR2 reads YYDKDF (reference sequence). The junction had 9 bases not matched to a gene; V was cut back by 5 bases and J by 6 bases. The CDR3 covers 17 residues. CDR3 sequence: CATSEGLAGVWAGELFF. CDR3 coding DNA: TGTGCCACCAGCGAAGGACTAGCGGGAGTGTGGGCCGGGGAGCTGTTTTTT.

This chain links TRBV18 with TRBJ2-2, with unresolved D. The CDR3 has 16 amino acids. CDR1 is KGHSH, CDR2 LQKENI, per germline. V lost 2 bases and J 2 bases, leaving 12 bases between the germline ends. The CDR3 coding sequence is TGTGCCAGCTCACCAGGCAGTTTCTTTAACACCGGGGAGCTGTTTTTT. It encodes CASSPGSFFNTGELFF. Full variable domain (rest looked up from reference TRBV18 and TRBJ2-2): NAGVMQNPRHLVRRRGQEARLRCSPMKGHSHVYWYRQLPEEGLKFMVYLQKENIIDESGMPKERFSAEFPKEGPSILRIQQVVRGDSAAYFCASSPGSFFNTGELFFGEGSRLTVL.

The gene calls are TRBV7-9 and TRBJ2-7; D assignment may be TRBD1 or TRBD2 (5 bases each). In germline, CDR1 is SEHNR, CDR2 FQNEAQ (reference sequence). This CDR3 contains 12 residues. V was shortened by 3 bases and J by 5 bases, with 8 bases between the two germline ends. The CDR3 sequence is CASSLGENEQYF. The CDR3 DNA follows: TGTGCCAGCAGCTTGGGGGAAAACGAGCAGTACTTC. Together with reference TRBV7-9 and TRBJ2-7, the CDR3 gives the full variable domain: DTGVSQNPRHKITKRGQNVTFRCDPISEHNRLYWYRQTLGQGPEFLTYFQNEAQLEKSRLLSDRFSAERPKGSFSTLEIQRTEQGDSAMYLCASSLGENEQYFGPGTRLTVT.

The sample holds a few counts of this clonotype. This chain joins TRBV14 and TRBJ2-1; 11 nucleotides agree with TRBD2. The CDR3 is made up of 16 amino acids. The trim removed 1 base at V and 7 bases at J, leaving 6 bases unmatched. Germline assignment: CDR1 SGHDN and CDR2 FVKESK. This CDR3 reads CASSQVGTSGVNEQFF. CDR3 in DNA: TGTGCCAGCAGCCAAGTGGGGACTAGCGGTGTTAATGAGCAGTTCTTC.

The chain uses TRBV3-1 and TRBJ2-1, with TRBD2 identical over 12 bases. Germline V gene sequence: CDR1 LGHDT, CDR2 YNNKEL (reference sequence). This CDR3 is 18 amino acids long. The J segment lost 0 bases and the V segment lost 6 bases, leaving 9 bases of the junction unmatched. In DNA form, the CDR3 reads TGTGCCAGCAGTTCCGGGACTAGCGGGTTTAGCTCCTACAATGAGCAGTTCTTC. Amino acids: CASSSGTSGFSSYNEQFF.

This clonotype was picked up a small number of times. The chain combines TRBV12-3 or TRBV12-4 with TRBJ1-6; D is perhaps TRBD1 (5 bases). V was pared by 5 bases and J by 6 bases, with 11 bases between. The CDR3 runs to 14 residues. Written as DNA, the CDR3 is TGTGCCAGCAGTGCAGGGTCTTTTAATTCACCCCTCCACTTT. Its translation is CASSAGSFNSPLHF.

The chain links TRBV2 to TRBJ1-4; 7 bases agree with TRBD1. This CDR3 has 14 amino acids. Germline trimming cut 8 bases from V and 3 bases from J; bases unmatched to any gene: 6. Germline V gene data show CDR1 as SNHLY and CDR2 as FYNNEI. The CDR3 sequence is CASVAGTANEKLFF. Written as DNA, the CDR3 is TGTGCCAGCGTAGCCGGGACAGCTAATGAAAAACTGTTTTTT.

The table lists this clonotype with a few counts. V is TRBV5-6 and J is TRBJ2-7, with 7 positions matching TRBD2. The CDR3 runs to 15 residues. Germline V gene sequence: CDR1 SGHDT, CDR2 YYEEEE. J was trimmed by 3 bases and V by 4 bases; bases with no gene match: 10. CDR3 bases: TGTGCCAGCAGCCCATACTTTACTAGCGACTACGAGCAGTACTTC. Its translation: CASSPYFTSDYEQYF.

The genes are TRBV15 and TRBJ1-3, with 8 bases aligning to TRBD1. V trimming: 0 bases; J trimming: 0 bases; junction bases outside the gene matches: 10. Germline-derived CDR1 and CDR2 are LNHNV and YYDKDF (reference sequence). The CDR3 totals 19 residues. This CDR3 is CATSRDHIGQGYSGNTIYF. The CDR3 bases are TGTGCCACCAGCAGAGATCACATAGGACAGGGCTACTCTGGAAACACCATATATTTT.

The rearrangement joins TRBV28 to TRBJ2-7, with 12 bases lining up with TRBD2. Germline trimming cut 4 bases from V and 3 bases from J; bases unmatched to any gene: 4. The CDR3 runs to 15 residues. Looked up from germline, CDR1 is MDHEN and CDR2 is SYDVKM. The chain's CDR3 is CASSSRLAGVYEQYF. For the CDR3, the DNA is TGTGCCAGCAGTTCACGACTAGCGGGAGTCTACGAGCAGTACTTC.

This clonotype was counted a few times. This chain connects TRBV7-9 to TRBJ2-7; 7 nucleotides agree with TRBD2. Per germline, CDR1 SEHNR and CDR2 FQNEAQ (reference sequence). Germline trimming cut 1 base from V and 2 bases from J; bases unmatched to any gene: 11. The CDR3 sequence is 17 residues long. The CDR3 loop reads CASSLGWVAGHPYEQYF. CDR3 DNA: TGTGCCAGCAGCTTAGGTTGGGTAGCGGGTCACCCCTACGAGCAGTACTTC.

This clonotype was seen only a few times. This rearrangement joins TRBV4-1 to TRBJ2-3; 10 nucleotides agree with TRBD2. The CDR3 covers 19 residues. CDR1 is MGHRA, CDR2 YSYEKL, per germline. V trimming: 1 base; J trimming: 6 bases; junction bases outside the gene matches: 16. CDR3 amino acids: CASSQVYIEREGDDDTQYF. CDR3 bases: TGCGCCAGCAGCCAAGTTTATATAGAGCGGGAGGGGGATGATGATACGCAGTATTTT.

V usage is TRBV19 and J usage is TRBJ2-7; D is possibly TRBD1 (5 bases). Trimming shortened V by 1 base and J by 3 bases, and 7 bases separated the two germline ends. This CDR3 has 13 amino acids. CDR1 and CDR2 (germline): LNHDA, SQIVND (reference sequence). This chain's CDR3 is CASSIAQGYEQYV. Here the CDR3 DNA reads TGTGCCAGTAGTATAGCCCAGGGCTACGAGCAGTACGTC.

At least ten counts were recorded for this clonotype. The V and J genes are TRBV12-3 or TRBV12-4 and TRBJ1-5; 8 bases line up with TRBD1. The V segment lost 5 bases and the J segment 4 bases; nucleotides outside the gene matches: 7. This CDR3 comprises 15 residues. The DNA of the CDR3 is TGTGCCAGCAGTCCGATACAGGGGGAAAATCAGCCCCAGCATTTT. It translates to CASSPIQGENQPQHF.

In this sample, this clonotype turned up a few times. This chain connects TRBV20-1 to TRBJ2-7; 7 bases fit TRBD2. The CDR3 spans 15 residues. Trimming removed 3 bases from V and 0 bases from J; junction bases left unmatched: 8. CDR1 and CDR2 from the germline V gene are DFQATT and SNEGSKA (reference sequence). CDR3 DNA sequence: TGCAGTGCTAGGGAGCGGCTAGCGGCCTCCTACGAGCAGTACTTC. Translated: CSARERLAASYEQYF.